This TCR beta chain originates from a study of regulatory T cells in long-lasting Graves disease. Libraries of TCR beta came from iRepertoire HTBI primers plus Arm-PCR of CDR3 regions. TCRdb analysed the multiplex PCR reads with MiXCR anew, one entry per CDR3 protein. The sample lists 450,000 or so distinct CDR3 sequences; under 25% were seen once. Study-level points and caveats: Sharing of public clonotypes was greater in persistent patients (roughly 2,900) than in new patients (roughly 1,000). There were preferences for TRBV28, TRBJ1-2 and TRBJ2-5 in persistent disease. Sampling was limited to peripheral blood rather than thyroid tissue.

V was shortened by 2 bases and J by 2 bases, with 10 bases between the two germline ends. The CDR3 runs to 14 residues. Germline V gene data show CDR1 as MNHEY and CDR2 as SVGEGT. Time point indicated: persistent/refractory GD, antithyroid drugs over 5 years with positive TRAb. PBMC-extracted RNA yielded the TCR library. An endocrinology department in Xi'an, China, supplied the patients. In its sample, this clonotype was seen many times. Its antigen is not known. The receptor's source is a female donor with Graves disease. The chain carries TRBV6-2 or TRBV6-3 and TRBJ2-7; D is unresolved. Sample: peripheral blood mononuclear cells (PBMCs), taken when the disease was refractory, from a patient treated with antithyroid drugs. CDR3 DNA sequence: TGTGCCAGCAGTTACGGGCTCGGAGCCTACGAGCAGTACTTC. It yields the protein CASSYGLGAYEQYF.